This is a list of T cell receptor beta chains from one sample in a study of cytomegalovirus exposure and HLA in healthy donors. The assay was immunoSEQ multiplex PCR, and TCRdb's table has in-frame clones only and misses some. The sample yields 90,000 to 140,000 clones, almost 70% seen once. Sequencing was done on a sample of PBMCs. The source is a man younger than 40 in good health and CMV-seronegative. CDR3s include the opening cysteine and the closing phenylalanine or tryptophan. The D gene is left open where the match is weak. Only part of the rows carry a size: once, few, many, or a class if the clone is expanded.

>TRBV21-1|TRBJ2-1|NA|NA
CASSKRLASTYNEQFF
TGTGCCAGCAGCAAACGGCTAGCGAGTACCTACAATGAGCAGTTCTTC
>TRBV19|TRBJ2-4|NA|NA
CASSIGYGGAKNSQYF
TGTGCCAGTAGTATAGGATACGGGGGAGCCAAAAACAGTCAGTACTTC
>TRBV27|TRBJ2-3|TRBD2|few
CASMPWLAGGQRTDTQYF
TGTGCCAGCATGCCGTGGCTAGCGGGAGGGCAGAGAACAGATACGCAGTATTTT
>TRBV4-2|TRBJ2-6|TRBD2|NA
CASSQASGISGANVLTF
TGTGCCAGCAGCCAAGCTAGCGGGATCTCTGGGGCCAACGTCCTGACTTTC
>TRBV28|TRBJ1-5|NA|few
CASITPDSNQPQHF
TGTGCCAGCATTACACCTGATAGCAATCAGCCCCAGCATTTT
>TRBV4-3|TRBJ2-1|TRBD2|NA
CASSQEGRTSGNEQFF
TGCGCCAGCAGCCAAGAAGGGAGGACTAGCGGGAATGAGCAGTTCTTC
>TRBV6-5|TRBJ2-7|NA|NA
CASRVSSGYEQYF
TGTGCCAGCAGAGTCTCCTCCGGCTACGAGCAGTACTTC
>TRBV4-3|TRBJ1-4|NA|NA
CASSQVGGATNEKLFF
TGCGCCAGCAGCCAAGTGGGGGGGGCAACTAATGAAAAACTGTTTTTT
>TRBV7-2|TRBJ2-1|TRBD2|few
CASSSGLAGLYSYNEQFF
TGTGCCAGCAGCTCGGGACTAGCGGGGCTCTACTCCTACAATGAGCAGTTCTTC
>TRBV28|TRBJ1-2|TRBD1|NA
CASSSVDRGNYGYTF
TGTGCCAGCAGTTCTGTTGACAGGGGGAACTATGGCTACACCTTC
>TRBV29-1|TRBJ1-2|NA|NA
CSAVEGLNYGYTF
TGCAGCGCCGTTGAGGGCCTTAACTATGGCTACACCTTC
>TRBV6-6|TRBJ1-4|NA|NA
CASSYLTASEEKLFF
TGTGCCAGCAGCTACTTAACGGCTTCGGAGGAAAAACTGTTTTTT
>TRBV7-9|TRBJ2-5|TRBD1|NA
CSSSLRRGQGLETQYF
TGTTCCAGCAGCTTAAGGAGGGGACAGGGTCTTGAGACCCAGTACTTC
>TRBV28|TRBJ1-1|NA|once
CASTPIRHPMNTEAFF
TGTGCCAGCACTCCCATCCGACATCCCATGAACACTGAAGCTTTCTTT
>TRBV6-5|TRBJ2-2|NA|NA
CASSYDRSSAGELFF
TGTGCCAGCAGCTACGACAGGAGTAGCGCCGGGGAGCTGTTTTTT
>TRBV13|TRBJ2-5|TRBD2|few
CASSKILAGAETQYF
TGTGCCAGCAGCAAAATCCTGGCGGGAGCTGAGACCCAGTACTTC
>TRBV11-3|TRBJ1-1|NA|once
CASSFVGGGVEAFF
TGTGCCAGCAGCTTTGTGGGGGGGGGCGTTGAAGCTTTCTTT
>TRBV7-9|TRBJ2-3|TRBD1|NA
CASSLTGGSDTQYF
TGTGCCAGCAGCTTAACAGGGGGCAGCGATACGCAGTATTTT
>TRBV18|TRBJ2-4|NA|NA
CASSPRSPILRDIQYF
TGTGCCAGCTCACCACGGTCTCCTATCCTGAGGGACATTCAGTACTTC
>TRBV7-2|TRBJ1-6|NA|NA
CASVRTDRNSPLHF
TGTGCCAGCGTCCGGACAGATAGGAATTCACCCCTCCACTTT
>TRBV6-6|TRBJ2-7|NA|NA
CASRITGYEQYF
TGTGCCAGCAGGATCACAGGCTACGAGCAGTACTTC
>TRBV5-6|TRBJ1-2|NA|NA
CASSVRERRNYGYTF
TGTGCCAGCAGCGTCCGGGAGAGAAGAAACTATGGCTACACCTTC
>TRBV6-5|TRBJ2-3|NA|few
CASSYSILARTDTQYF
TGTGCCAGCAGTTACTCGATACTAGCCCGCACAGATACGCAGTATTTT
>TRBV7-9|TRBJ1-1|TRBD1|NA
CASSLAGGAGAFF
TGTGCCAGCAGCTTAGCAGGGGGCGCAGGAGCTTTCTTT
>TRBV27|TRBJ2-5|TRBD2|NA
CASSLGGAGAQETQYF
TGTGCCAGCAGCCTGGGAGGCGCGGGAGCTCAAGAGACCCAGTACTTC
>TRBV7-9|TRBJ2-7|TRBD2|NA
CSSSLSGGGGGYEQYF
TGTTCCAGCAGCCTAAGCGGTGGGGGGGGAGGATACGAGCAGTACTTC
>TRBV7-2|TRBJ2-1|NA|NA
CASSSSSYNEQFF
TGTGCCAGCAGCTCTAGCTCCTACAATGAGCAGTTCTTC
>TRBV7-9|TRBJ1-4|NA|NA
CASSELGFGDEKLFF
TGTGCCAGCAGCGAGCTGGGTTTCGGGGATGAAAAACTGTTTTTT
>TRBV13|TRBJ2-7|TRBD2|few
CASRLRDYPYEQYF
TGTGCCAGCAGACTCCGGGACTACCCCTACGAGCAGTACTTC
>TRBV7-2|TRBJ2-1|TRBD1|NA
CASSRRTGYYNEQFF
TGTGCCAGCAGCCGAAGGACAGGATACTACAATGAGCAGTTCTTC
>TRBV5-8|TRBJ2-5|TRBD2|NA
CASSHFGAGGQETQYF
TGTGCCAGCAGCCACTTTGGAGCGGGAGGGCAAGAGACCCAGTACTTC
>TRBV13|TRBJ2-5|NA|NA
CASTEGGTQYF
TGTGCCAGCACCGAAGGGGGGACCCAGTACTTC
>TRBV9|TRBJ2-1|TRBD2|NA
CASSDPGTSGESSYNEQFF
TGTGCCAGCAGCGACCCAGGGACTAGCGGAGAAAGCTCCTACAATGAGCAGTTCTTC
>TRBV30|TRBJ2-1|TRBD1|few
CAWTRDRTYRPPGNEQFF
TGTGCCTGGACCCGGGACAGAACTTATCGGCCCCCTGGGAATGAGCAGTTCTTC
>TRBV19|TRBJ1-5|NA|NA
CASSLRPTGLSNQPQHF
TGTGCCAGTAGTCTTAGACCGACAGGACTTAGCAATCAGCCCCAGCATTTT
>TRBV5-5|TRBJ1-1|NA|few
CASTHIGGYMNTEAFF
TGTGCCAGCACCCACATAGGAGGGTACATGAACACTGAAGCTTTCTTT
>TRBV5-1|TRBJ1-2|TRBD1|NA
CASRSGQGSGYTF
TGCGCCAGCAGATCTGGACAGGGCTCTGGCTACACCTTC
>TRBV7-2|TRBJ2-3|TRBD2|NA
CASSPLAGVPDTQYF
TGTGCCAGCAGCCCTCTAGCGGGAGTACCAGATACGCAGTATTTT
>TRBV5-1|TRBJ1-1|TRBD1|once
CASSLGQGAEEAFF
TGCGCCAGCAGCCTGGGACAGGGGGCAGAAGAAGCTTTCTTT
>TRBV27|TRBJ2-7|NA|once
CATKKGDSYEQYF
TGTGCCACAAAAAAGGGGGATTCCTACGAGCAGTACTTC
>TRBV6-6|TRBJ2-2|TRBD2|few
CASSRLAGDTGELFF
TGTGCCAGCAGCCGATTAGCGGGAGACACCGGGGAGCTGTTTTTT
>TRBV2|TRBJ2-3|NA|few
CASSEQGPPTDTQYF
TGTGCCAGCAGCGAACAGGGTCCCCCCACAGATACGCAGTATTTT
>TRBV6-5|TRBJ2-7|TRBD1|NA
CASSSPARTGSYEQYF
TGTGCCAGCAGTTCTCCCGCGAGGACAGGTTCCTACGAGCAGTACTTC
>TRBV19|TRBJ2-1|NA|NA
CASSIPGRKRDEQFF
TGTGCCAGTAGTATCCCTGGACGGAAGAGGGATGAGCAGTTCTTC
>TRBV5-5|TRBJ1-4|TRBD1|NA
CASSETGTGYEKLFF
TGTGCCAGCAGCGAGACCGGGACAGGGTATGAAAAACTGTTTTTT
>TRBV6-6|TRBJ1-4|NA|NA
CASSYLGSSGEKLFF
TGTGCCAGCAGTTACCTGGGGAGTTCTGGTGAAAAACTGTTTTTT
>TRBV4-1|TRBJ1-1|NA|NA
CASSQDQRQQEYNEAFF
TGCGCCAGCAGCCAAGATCAACGACAACAGGAGTATAATGAAGCTTTCTTT